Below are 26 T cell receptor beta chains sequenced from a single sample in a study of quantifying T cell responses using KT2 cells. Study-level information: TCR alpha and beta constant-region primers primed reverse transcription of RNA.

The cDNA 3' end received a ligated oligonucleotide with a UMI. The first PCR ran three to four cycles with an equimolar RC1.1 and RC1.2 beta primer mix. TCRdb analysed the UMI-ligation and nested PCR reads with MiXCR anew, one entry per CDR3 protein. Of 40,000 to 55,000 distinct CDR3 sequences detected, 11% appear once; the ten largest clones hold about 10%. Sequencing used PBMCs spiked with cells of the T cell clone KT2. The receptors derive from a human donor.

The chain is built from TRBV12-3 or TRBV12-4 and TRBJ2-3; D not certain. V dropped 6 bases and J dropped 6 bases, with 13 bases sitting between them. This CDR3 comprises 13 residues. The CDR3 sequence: CASSPPAGDTQYF. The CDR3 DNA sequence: TGTGCCAGCAGCCCTCCTGCCGGGGATACGCAGTATTTT.

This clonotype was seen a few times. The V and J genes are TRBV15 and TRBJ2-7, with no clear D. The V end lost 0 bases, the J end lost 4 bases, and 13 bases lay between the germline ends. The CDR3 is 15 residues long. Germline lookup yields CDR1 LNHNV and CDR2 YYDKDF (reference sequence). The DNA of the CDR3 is TGTGCCACCAGCAGAGAGTGGCAGATGGGGTACGAGCAGTACTTC. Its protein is CATSREWQMGYEQYF. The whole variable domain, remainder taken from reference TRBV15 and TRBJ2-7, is DAMVIQNPRYQVTQFGKPVTLSCSQTLNHNVMYWYQQKSSQAPKLLFHYYDKDFNNEADTPDNFQSRRPNTSFCFLDIRSPGLGDTAMYLCATSREWQMGYEQYFGPGTRLTVT.

Here the CDR3 reads CASSYAGTGAETQYF. The CDR3 DNA is TGTGCCAGCAGTTACGCGGGGACAGGGGCAGAGACCCAGTACTTC. The chain employs TRBV6-2 or TRBV6-3 and TRBJ2-5; 10 bases fit TRBD1. V shed 2 bases and J 4 bases; nucleotides not matched to a gene: 4. The CDR3 has 15 amino acids. Germline V gene data show CDR1 as MNHEY and CDR2 as SVGEGT.

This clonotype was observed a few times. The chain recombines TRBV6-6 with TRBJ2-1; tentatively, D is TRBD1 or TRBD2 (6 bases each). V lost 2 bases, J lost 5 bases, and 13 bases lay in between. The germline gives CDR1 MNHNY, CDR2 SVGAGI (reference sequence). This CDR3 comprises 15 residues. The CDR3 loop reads CASSYRGALNNEQFF. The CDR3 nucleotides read TGTGCCAGCAGTTACAGGGGGGCCCTAAACAATGAGCAGTTCTTC.

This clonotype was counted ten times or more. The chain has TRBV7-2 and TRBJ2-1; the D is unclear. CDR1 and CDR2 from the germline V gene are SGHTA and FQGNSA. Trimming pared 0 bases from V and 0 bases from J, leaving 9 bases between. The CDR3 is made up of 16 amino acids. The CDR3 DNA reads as TGTGCCAGCAGCTTAGCAATAGAGCTCTCCTACAATGAGCAGTTCTTC. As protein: CASSLAIELSYNEQFF.

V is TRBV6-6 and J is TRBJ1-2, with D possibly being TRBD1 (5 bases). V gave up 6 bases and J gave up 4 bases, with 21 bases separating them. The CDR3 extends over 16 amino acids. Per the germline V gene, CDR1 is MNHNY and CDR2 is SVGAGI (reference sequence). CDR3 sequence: CASRPATGQGVYGYTF. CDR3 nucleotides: TGTGCCAGCAGACCAGCGACGGGTCAGGGCGTCTATGGCTACACCTTC.

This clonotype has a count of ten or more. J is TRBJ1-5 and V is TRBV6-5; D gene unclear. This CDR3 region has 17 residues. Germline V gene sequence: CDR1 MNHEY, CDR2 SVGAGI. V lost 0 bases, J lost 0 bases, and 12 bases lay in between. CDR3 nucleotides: TGTGCCAGCAGTTACTCGGCCCCAGGTGTTAGCAATCAGCCCCAGCATTTT. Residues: CASSYSAPGVSNQPQHF.

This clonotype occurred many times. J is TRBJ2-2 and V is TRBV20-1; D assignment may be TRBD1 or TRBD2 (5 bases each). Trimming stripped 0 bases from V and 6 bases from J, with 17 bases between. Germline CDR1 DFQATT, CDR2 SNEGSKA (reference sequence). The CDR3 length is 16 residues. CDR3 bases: TGCAGTGCTAGAGATGGGGCTGGGGAGCAGGCCGGGGAGCTGTTTTTT. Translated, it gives CSARDGAGEQAGELFF.

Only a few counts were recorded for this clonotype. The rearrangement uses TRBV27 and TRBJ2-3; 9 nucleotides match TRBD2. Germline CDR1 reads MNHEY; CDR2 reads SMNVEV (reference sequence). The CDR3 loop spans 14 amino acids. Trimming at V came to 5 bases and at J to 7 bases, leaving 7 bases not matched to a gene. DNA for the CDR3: TGTGCCAGCAGTGCCGTAGCGGGGGTATATACGCAGTATTTT. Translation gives CASSAVAGVYTQYF.

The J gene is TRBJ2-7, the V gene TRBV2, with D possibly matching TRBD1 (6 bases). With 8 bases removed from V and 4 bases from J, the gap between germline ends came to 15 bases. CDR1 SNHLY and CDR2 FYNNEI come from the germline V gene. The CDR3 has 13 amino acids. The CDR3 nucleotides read TGTGCCAGCGTGATCAGGGGTTCGTACGAGCAGTACTTC. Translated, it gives CASVIRGSYEQYF.

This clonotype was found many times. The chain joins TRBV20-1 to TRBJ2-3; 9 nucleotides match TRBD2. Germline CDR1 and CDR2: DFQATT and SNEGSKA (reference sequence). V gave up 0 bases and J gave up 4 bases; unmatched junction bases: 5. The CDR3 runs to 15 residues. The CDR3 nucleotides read TGCAGTGCTAGAGATAGCGGGAGTCCCCCAGATACGCAGTATTTT. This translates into CSARDSGSPPDTQYF.

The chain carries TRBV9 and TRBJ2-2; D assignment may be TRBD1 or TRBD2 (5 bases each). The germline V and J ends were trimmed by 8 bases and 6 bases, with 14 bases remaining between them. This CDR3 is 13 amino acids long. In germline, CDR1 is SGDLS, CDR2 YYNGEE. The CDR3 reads CASALGVSGELFF. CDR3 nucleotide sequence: TGTGCCAGTGCTTTGGGGGTGTCCGGGGAGCTGTTTTTT.

CDR3 nucleotide sequence: TGTGCCATCAGTGAACAGGGAGTTAATGAAAAACTGTTTTTT. This codes for CAISEQGVNEKLFF. The V gene is TRBV10-3, the J gene TRBJ1-4, with a tentative D call TRBD1 (6 bases). The germline CDR1 and CDR2 sequences are ENHRY and SYGVKD. The CDR3 length is 14 residues. V lost 3 bases and J 4 bases, leaving 9 bases between the germline ends.

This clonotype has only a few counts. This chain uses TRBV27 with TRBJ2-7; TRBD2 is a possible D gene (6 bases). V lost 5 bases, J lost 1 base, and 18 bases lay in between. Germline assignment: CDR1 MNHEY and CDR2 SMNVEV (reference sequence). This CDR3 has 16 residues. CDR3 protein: CASSLISPGSSYEQYF. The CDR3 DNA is TGTGCCAGCAGTCTCATATCCCCCGGGAGTTCCTACGAGCAGTACTTC.

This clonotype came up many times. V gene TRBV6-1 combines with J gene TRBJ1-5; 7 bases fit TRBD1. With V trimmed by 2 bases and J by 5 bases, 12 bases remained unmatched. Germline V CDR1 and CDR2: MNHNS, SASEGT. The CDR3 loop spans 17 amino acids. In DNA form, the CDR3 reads TGTGCCAGCAGTGAATTCGGGTTAGACAGGGTAGATCAGCCCCAGCATTTT. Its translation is CASSEFGLDRVDQPQHF.

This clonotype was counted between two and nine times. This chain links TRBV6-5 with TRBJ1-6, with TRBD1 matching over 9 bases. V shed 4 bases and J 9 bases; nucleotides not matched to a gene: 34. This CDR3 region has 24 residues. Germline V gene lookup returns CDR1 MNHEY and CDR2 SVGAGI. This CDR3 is CASSLILPILTGPKPGQGFSPLHF. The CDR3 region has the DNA TGTGCCAGCAGTTTAATCCTCCCAATCCTGACCGGGCCAAAACCGGGACAGGGATTTTCACCCCTCCACTTT.

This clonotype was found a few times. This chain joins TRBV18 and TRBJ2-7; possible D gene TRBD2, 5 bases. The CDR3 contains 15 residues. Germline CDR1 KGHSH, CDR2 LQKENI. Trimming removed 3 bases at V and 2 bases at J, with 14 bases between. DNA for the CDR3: TGTGCCAGCTCACCCCTCGGTGAGGGCCCCTACGAGCAGTACTTC. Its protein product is CASSPLGEGPYEQYF.

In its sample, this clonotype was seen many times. CDR3 sequence reads: CSSTWTGRNEQFF. The CDR3 DNA follows: TGCAGCTCTACTTGGACAGGGAGAAATGAGCAGTTCTTC. The rearrangement links TRBV29-1 to TRBJ2-1; 8 bases line up with TRBD1. The germline V gene encodes CDR1 SQVTM and CDR2 ANQGSEA. The CDR3 is 13 amino acids. V trimming: 8 bases; J trimming: 7 bases; junction bases outside the gene matches: 10.

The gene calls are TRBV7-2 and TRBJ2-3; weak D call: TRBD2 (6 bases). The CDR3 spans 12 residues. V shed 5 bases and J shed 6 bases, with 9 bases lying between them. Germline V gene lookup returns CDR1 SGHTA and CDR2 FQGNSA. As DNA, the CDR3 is TGTGCCAGCAGCCTACGGGAGGATACGCAGTATTTT. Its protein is CASSLREDTQYF. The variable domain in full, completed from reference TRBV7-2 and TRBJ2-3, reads GAGVSQSPSNKVTEKGKDVELRCDPISGHTALYWYRQSLGQGLEFLIYFQGNSAPDKSGLPSDRFSAERTGGSVSTLTIQRTQQEDSAVYLCASSLREDTQYFGPGTRLTVL.

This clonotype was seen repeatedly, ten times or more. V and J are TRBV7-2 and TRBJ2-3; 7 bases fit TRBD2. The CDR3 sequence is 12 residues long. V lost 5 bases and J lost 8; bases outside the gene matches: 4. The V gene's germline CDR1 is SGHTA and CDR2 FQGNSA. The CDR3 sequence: CASSDWTSTQYF. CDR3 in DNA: TGTGCCAGCAGCGACTGGACTAGTACGCAGTATTTT.

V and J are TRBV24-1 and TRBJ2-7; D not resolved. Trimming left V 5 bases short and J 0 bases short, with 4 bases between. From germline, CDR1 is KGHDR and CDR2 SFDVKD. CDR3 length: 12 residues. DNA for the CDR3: TGTGCCACCAGTGGGGGCTCCTACGAGCAGTACTTC. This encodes CATSGGSYEQYF.

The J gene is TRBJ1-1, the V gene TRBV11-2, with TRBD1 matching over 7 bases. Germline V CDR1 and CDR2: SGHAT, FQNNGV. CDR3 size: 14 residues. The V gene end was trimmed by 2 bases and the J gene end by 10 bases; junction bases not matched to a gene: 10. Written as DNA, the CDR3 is TGTGCCAGCAGCTTAAAGTCCCTTCAGGGGGGAGCTTTCTTT. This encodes CASSLKSLQGGAFF.

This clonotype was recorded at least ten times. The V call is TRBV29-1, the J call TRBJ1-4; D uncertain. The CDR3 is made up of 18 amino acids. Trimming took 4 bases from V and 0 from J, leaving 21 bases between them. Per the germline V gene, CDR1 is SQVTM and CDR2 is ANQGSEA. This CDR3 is CSVVCPGKLHATNEKLFF. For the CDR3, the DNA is TGCAGCGTTGTGTGTCCGGGAAAACTTCATGCAACTAATGAAAAACTGTTTTTT.

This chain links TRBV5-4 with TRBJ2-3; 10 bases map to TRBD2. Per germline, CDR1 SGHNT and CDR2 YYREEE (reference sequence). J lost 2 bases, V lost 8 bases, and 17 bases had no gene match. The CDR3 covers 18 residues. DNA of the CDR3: TGTGCCAGAGCGTCCGGACTAGCGGACCCCCACCTCACAGATACGCAGTATTTT. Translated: CARASGLADPHLTDTQYF.

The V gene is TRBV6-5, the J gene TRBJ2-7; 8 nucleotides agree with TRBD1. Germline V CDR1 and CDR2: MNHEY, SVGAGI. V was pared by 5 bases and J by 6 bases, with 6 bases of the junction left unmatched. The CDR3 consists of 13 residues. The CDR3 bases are TGTGCCAGCAGTCGGGACAGGCGGGTCGAGCAGTACTTC. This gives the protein CASSRDRRVEQYF.

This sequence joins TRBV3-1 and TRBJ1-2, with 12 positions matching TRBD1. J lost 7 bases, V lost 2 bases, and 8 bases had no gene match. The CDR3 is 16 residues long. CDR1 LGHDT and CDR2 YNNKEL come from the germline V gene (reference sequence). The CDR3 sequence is CASSQLGTGGVGGYTF. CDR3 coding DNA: TGTGCCAGCAGCCAACTGGGGACAGGGGGCGTCGGTGGCTACACCTTC.